A selection of T cell receptor beta chains follows, all from one sample in a study of blood T cell repertoires in COVID-19. Libraries were prepared by immunoSEQ multiplex PCR; TCRdb keeps only in-frame clonotypes and omits some of them. The sample shows about 170,000 clones, roughly 91% of them seen only once. Sequencing was done on a sample of peripheral blood. Every receptor here comes from a woman aged 45-60 years with acute or convalescent COVID-19. Each CDR3 is given with its conserved first and last residue. A D gene is named only where the DNA matches it firmly. Clone size is not always given. Where it is, it says once, few, many or a class for expanded clones.

v_call	d_call	j_call	clone_size	cdr3_nt	cdr3_aa
TRBV5-1	TRBD2	TRBJ2-1	.	TGCGCCAGCAGTGGTGAGCGGGGGGGCCCTTATGAGCAGTTCTTC	CASSGERGGPYEQFF
TRBV10-3	TRBD1	TRBJ2-3	.	TGTGCCATCAGTGAGCCAGTGGGGACAGGGAGTTCGGATACGCAGTATTTT	CAISEPVGTGSSDTQYF
TRBV5-8	.	TRBJ1-5	.	TGTGCCAGCAGCTTGGCACAGGGCAATCAGCCCCAGCATTTT	CASSLAQGNQPQHF
TRBV30	.	TRBJ1-1	.	TGTGCCTGGAGTCGGGGGTTAAGAAGTGGCACTGAAGCTTTCTTT	CAWSRGLRSGTEAFF
TRBV30	TRBD1	TRBJ1-2	.	TGTGCCTGGAGTACCGGGACAGGGGGCGCGGATGGCTACACCTTC	CAWSTGTGGADGYTF
TRBV2	.	TRBJ1-5	.	TGTGCCAGCAGTGAAGGGCCGATAAATAGCAATCAGCCCCAGCATTTT	CASSEGPINSNQPQHF
TRBV7-7	.	TRBJ2-5	.	TGTGCCAGCAGCATGCAGGGGCCTAGGGGAGAGACCCAGTACTTC	CASSMQGPRGETQYF
TRBV28	TRBD2	TRBJ2-1	once	TGTGCCAGCAGTTTGGGGGCCTTAGTAGCGGGAGAGTACAATGAGCAGTTCTTC	CASSLGALVAGEYNEQFF
TRBV30	.	TRBJ2-7	.	TGTGCCTGGGGTTCCCCCTCCAGGCCCTACGAGCAGTACTTC	CAWGSPSRPYEQYF
TRBV7-2	.	TRBJ1-3	.	TGTGCCAGCAGCACCCCGACAGGCTCCTCTGGAAACACCATATATTTT	CASSTPTGSSGNTIYF
TRBV23-1	TRBD2	TRBJ2-5	.	TGCGCCAGCAGTCAATCGTCGGCGGGAGGGGGGGAGACCCAGTACTTC	CASSQSSAGGGETQYF
TRBV14	TRBD1	TRBJ2-7	.	TGTGCCAGCAGCGCGCCGGGACAGGGTTTCTACGAGCAGTACTTC	CASSAPGQGFYEQYF
TRBV4-1	.	TRBJ2-7	.	TGCGCCAGCAGCCAACGGGTCCTCAGCTCCTACGAGCAGTACTTC	CASSQRVLSSYEQYF
TRBV5-1	.	TRBJ1-1	.	TGCGCCCGTATCGGGGGGCAAAGGGGGAACACTGAAGCTTTCTTT	CARIGGQRGNTEAFF
TRBV11-2	TRBD1	TRBJ2-2	.	TGTGCCAGCAGCTTTAACAGGGGCGGCACCGGGGAGCTGTTTTTT	CASSFNRGGTGELFF
TRBV14	TRBD1	TRBJ1-6	once	TGTGCCAGCAGCCGCCGGACAGGGGGCGAATCACCCCTCCACTTT	CASSRRTGGESPLHF
TRBV28	TRBD1	TRBJ2-3	few	TGTGCCAGCAGCCCTCTCGGGACAGGGAAAGATACGCAGTATTTT	CASSPLGTGKDTQYF
TRBV5-6	.	TRBJ2-7	.	TGTGCCAGCAGCTTGGCCCAGGGTAAAGACTACGAGCAGTACTTC	CASSLAQGKDYEQYF
TRBV28	.	TRBJ1-3	.	TGTGCCAGCAGTTTACCCCCAGGGATCTCTGGAAACACCATATATTTT	CASSLPPGISGNTIYF
TRBV4-1	.	TRBJ2-7	.	TGCGCCAGCAGCCAAGATATGGCCGAGCAGTACTTC	CASSQDMAEQYF
TRBV12-3/TRBV12-4	.	TRBJ1-6	.	TGTGCCAGCAGTCCAGGGGTCTCACCCCTCCACTTT	CASSPGVSPLHF
TRBV18	TRBD2	TRBJ2-1	.	TGTGCCAGCTCACCACGCGGTAGCGGGAGCTCCTACAATGAGCAGTTCTTC	CASSPRGSGSSYNEQFF
TRBV19	.	TRBJ2-2	.	TGTGCCAGCTATACCGCCGGGGAGCTGTTTTTT	CASYTAGELFF